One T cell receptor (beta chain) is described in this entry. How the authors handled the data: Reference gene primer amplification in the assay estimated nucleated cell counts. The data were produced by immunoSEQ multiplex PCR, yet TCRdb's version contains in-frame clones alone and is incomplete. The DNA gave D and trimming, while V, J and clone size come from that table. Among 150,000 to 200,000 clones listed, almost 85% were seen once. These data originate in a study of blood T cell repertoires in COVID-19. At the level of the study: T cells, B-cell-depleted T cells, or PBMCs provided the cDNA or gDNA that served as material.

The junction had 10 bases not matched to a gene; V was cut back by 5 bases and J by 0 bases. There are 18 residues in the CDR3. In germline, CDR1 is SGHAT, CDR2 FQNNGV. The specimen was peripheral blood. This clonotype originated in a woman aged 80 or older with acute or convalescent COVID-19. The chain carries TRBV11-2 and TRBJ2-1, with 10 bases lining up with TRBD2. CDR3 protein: CASSPGLALRSSYNEQFF. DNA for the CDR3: TGTGCCAGCAGCCCGGGACTAGCGCTCAGATCCTCCTACAATGAGCAGTTCTTC.